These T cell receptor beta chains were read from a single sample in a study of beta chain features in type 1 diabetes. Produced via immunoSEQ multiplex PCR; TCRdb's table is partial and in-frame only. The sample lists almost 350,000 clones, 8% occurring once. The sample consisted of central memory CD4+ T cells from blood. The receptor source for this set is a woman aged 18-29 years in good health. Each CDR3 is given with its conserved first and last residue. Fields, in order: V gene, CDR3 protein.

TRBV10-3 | CAISEGVSYNEQFF
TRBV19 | CASTSSGASGKHEQYF
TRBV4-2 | CASSQAGTVDYGYTF
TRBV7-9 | CASSAGVRGPTGELFF
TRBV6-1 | CASSDRRNTEAFF
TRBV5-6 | CASSLVEASEQYF
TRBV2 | CASSPSGNYNEQFF
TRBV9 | CASSTTPSSYNEQFF
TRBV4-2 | CASSHERGTDTQYF
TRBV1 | CTSSQKPGQGSGYGYTF
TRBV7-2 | CASSLLGGGYTF
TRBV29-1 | CSVSSAGSRTGELFF
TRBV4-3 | CASSHDRGQGDTQYF
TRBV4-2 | CASSQGSTGSSYNEQFF
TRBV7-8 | CASSLAPGEIVGEQYF
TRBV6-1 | CATRDDLYEQYF
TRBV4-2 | CASSQATGEGNYGYTF
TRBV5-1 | CASSLGRNTEAFF
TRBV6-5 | CASSKRQGRNTEAFF
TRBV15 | CATSRARGELFF
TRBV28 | CASRTGTPNYGYTF
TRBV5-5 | CASSLSDIQYF
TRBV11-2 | CASSFQGREGPDTQYF
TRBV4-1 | CASSQFAGPTVNTGELFF
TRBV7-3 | CASSLTPGQGGFF
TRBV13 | CASSSQGEDTQYF
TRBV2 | CASIGLGRETQYF
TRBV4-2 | CASSYSGSSTDTQYF
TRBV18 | CASSYQADSSYEQYF
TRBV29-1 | CSVEDYQAGGYDEQFF
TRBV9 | CASSVDRGWEQFF
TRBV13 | CASSPGTGLDYEQYF
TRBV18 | CASSPIQYEKLFF
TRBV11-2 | CASSFAQRDTQYF
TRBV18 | CASSPTGGTSNTGELFF
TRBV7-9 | CASSRTVNEKLFF
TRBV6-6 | CASKRGNTEAFF
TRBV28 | CASSLPSDSSYEQYF
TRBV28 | CASSGGTGRNEQFF
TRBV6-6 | CASSYSGASNFQYF
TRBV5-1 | CASSPGLINEQFF
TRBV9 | CASSRGSLTDTQYF
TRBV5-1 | CASSLDEYNEQFF
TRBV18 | CASSPITGGYPEQYF
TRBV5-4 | CASSLRGGRYEQYF
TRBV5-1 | CASRAEQETQYF
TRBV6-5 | CASYPRSRTEAFF
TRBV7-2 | CASSYGSSIGNEQFF
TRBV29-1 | CSVEDPSYQETQYF
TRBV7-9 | CASSLRSGANVLTF
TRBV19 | CASSPGQGRYGYTF
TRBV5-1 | CASSHTPSDEQFF
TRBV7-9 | CASSLSFAGGFEQFF
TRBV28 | CATQSGQSTDTQYF
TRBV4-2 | CASSQEQVTQPQHF
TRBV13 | CASTIAGGGYNEQFF
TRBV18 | CASSPQGADQPQHF